Here is one T cell receptor beta chain with its context. This receptor's antigen is unknown. The record has no base qualities; no much larger clone is one base away. Whole blood was collected in K2EDTA tubes by collaborating institutions according to the institutions' own protocols. Collaborator samples were shipped for TCRbeta analysis as frozen whole blood, isolated PBMCs, or DNA extracted from either sample type. The data were obtained in a study of blood T cell repertoires in COVID-19 (TCRdb year 2020). Some background on the complete study: Collaborator samples came from the United States, Italy and Spain and covered acute and convalescent phases of COVID-19. The material from the prospective study consisted of cDNA or gDNA derived from T cells, B-cell-depleted T cells, or PBMCs. Subjects who had been exposed to COVID-19, were actively infected with it, or had recovered from it provided the deeply sampled blood TCRbeta repertoires that made up the dataset. The repertoires were made available in a free public database intended to serve as a resource for research on the immune response to SARS-CoV-2. Samples came from the ongoing ImmuneRACE study (first 160 participants) plus 1,254 subjects from 6 global collaborators. Sample metadata almost always included a de-identified subject ID, COVID-19 status, age in years and sex. HLA class I and class II types, where available, came from metadata supplied by the sample provider rather than from assay-based typing.

Study-wide conclusions, independent of this receptor: How much clinical and demographic metadata was included differed by source and by participant, and the metadata was provided uncurated.

TCRbeta CDR3 regions were amplified from genomic DNA using the immunoSEQ Assay, a bias-controlled multiplex PCR. In the paper's pipeline: Nucleated cell counts per sample were estimated from amplification of reference gene primers within the assay. Sequence reads were collapsed and filtered to measure the absolute abundance of every unique TCRbeta CDR3 rearrangement. For each sample, productive Simpson clonality was calculated as the square root of Simpson's diversity index across productive rearrangements. Sourced from immuneACCESS, this table was stored by TCRdb with only in-frame sequences that have V and J called. A share of the clones is absent; for the studies checked, an unresolved V gene accounts for under half, and the remainder has no known explanation. That table furnishes V, J and clone size, whereas the DNA furnished D and trimming. The sample data list some 270,000 clones, and around nine tenths of these were observed just once. Together, the top ten hold 2% to 2.5% of the sample.

The germline V gene (reference sequence) specifies SGHNT as CDR1 and YYREEE as CDR2. Counted from cysteine to phenylalanine, this CDR3 has 14 amino acids. Only the CDR3 part of the read is kept: 42 bases, read in frame from the first base. Trimming removed 9 bases from V and 3 bases from J; the gene matches leave 8 bases unexplained. This receptor was identified in a man aged 50 to 60 with acute or convalescent COVID-19. Input material: peripheral blood. The chain is assembled from TRBV5-4 and TRBJ1-4; 7 bases in between match TRBD1. The CDR3 sequence is CATRAGTANEKLFF. The nucleotide sequence is given as TGTGCCACCAGAGCAGGGACAGCTAATGAAAAACTGTTTTTT.